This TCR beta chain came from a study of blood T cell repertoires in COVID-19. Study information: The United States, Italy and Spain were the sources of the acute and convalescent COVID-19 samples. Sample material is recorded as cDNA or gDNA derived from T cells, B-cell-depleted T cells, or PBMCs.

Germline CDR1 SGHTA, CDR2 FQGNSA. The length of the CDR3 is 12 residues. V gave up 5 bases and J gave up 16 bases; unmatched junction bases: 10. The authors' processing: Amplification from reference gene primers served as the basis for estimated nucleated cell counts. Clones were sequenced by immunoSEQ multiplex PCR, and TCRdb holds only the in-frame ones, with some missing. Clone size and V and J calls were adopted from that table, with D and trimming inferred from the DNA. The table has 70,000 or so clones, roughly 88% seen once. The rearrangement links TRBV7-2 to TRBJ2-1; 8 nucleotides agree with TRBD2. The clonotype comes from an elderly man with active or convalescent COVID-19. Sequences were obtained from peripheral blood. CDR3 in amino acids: CASSASGTSGFF. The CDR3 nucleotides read TGTGCCAGCAGCGCCTCCGGGACTAGTGGATTCTTC.